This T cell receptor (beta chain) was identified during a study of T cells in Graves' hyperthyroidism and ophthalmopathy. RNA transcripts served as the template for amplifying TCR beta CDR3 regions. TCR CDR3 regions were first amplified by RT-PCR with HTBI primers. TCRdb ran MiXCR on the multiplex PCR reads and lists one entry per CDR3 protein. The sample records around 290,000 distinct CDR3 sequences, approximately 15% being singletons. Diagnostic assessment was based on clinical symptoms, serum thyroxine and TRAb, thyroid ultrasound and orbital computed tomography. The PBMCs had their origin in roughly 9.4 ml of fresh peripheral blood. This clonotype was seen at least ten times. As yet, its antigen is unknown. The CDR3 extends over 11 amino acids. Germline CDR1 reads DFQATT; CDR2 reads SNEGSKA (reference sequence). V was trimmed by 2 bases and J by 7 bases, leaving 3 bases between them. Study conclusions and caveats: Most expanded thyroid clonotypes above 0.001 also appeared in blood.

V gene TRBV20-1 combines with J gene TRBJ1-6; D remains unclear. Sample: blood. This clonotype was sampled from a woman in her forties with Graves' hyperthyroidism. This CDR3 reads CSARRNSPLHF. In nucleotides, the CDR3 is TGCAGTGCTAGACGGAATTCACCCCTCCACTTT.